This T cell receptor beta chain was captured in a study of blood T cells in healthy people across ages. The overall study: Every two T cells gave about one barcoded beta molecule via template switching. Study results and limitations: Compared with aged donors, long-lived donors showed fewer expanded clones, suggesting selection.

CDR3 length equals 14 residues. Germline-derived CDR1 and CDR2 are SGHRS and YFSETQ. V was pared by 4 bases and J by 4 bases, with 8 bases of the junction left unmatched. Worth noting for this clonotype: What it recognizes is unknown. This may come from a read error, since a much larger clone is one base off.

The second PCR ran about 6 to 12 cycles with a sample-barcoded 5' primer and J-beta primers. TCRdb recomputed calls from the 5' RACE reads with MiXCR, one row per CDR3 protein. The sample lists hundreds of thousands of distinct CDR3 sequences, around 31% occurring once. This TCR was recovered from a woman older than 75 in good health. This chain uses TRBV5-1 with TRBJ2-7; 7 positions agree with TRBD1. The sequencing input was blood. The CDR3 sequence is CASSTPGQTYEQYF. As DNA, the CDR3 is TGCGCCAGCAGCACACCGGGACAGACATACGAGCAGTACTTC. The variable domain in full, with the rest retrieved from reference TRBV5-1 and TRBJ2-7, is KAGVTQTPRYLIKTRGQQVTLSCSPISGHRSVSWYQQTPGQGLQFLFEYFSETQRNKGNFPGRFSGRQFSNSRSEMNVSTLELGDSALYLCASSTPGQTYEQYFGPGTRLTVT.